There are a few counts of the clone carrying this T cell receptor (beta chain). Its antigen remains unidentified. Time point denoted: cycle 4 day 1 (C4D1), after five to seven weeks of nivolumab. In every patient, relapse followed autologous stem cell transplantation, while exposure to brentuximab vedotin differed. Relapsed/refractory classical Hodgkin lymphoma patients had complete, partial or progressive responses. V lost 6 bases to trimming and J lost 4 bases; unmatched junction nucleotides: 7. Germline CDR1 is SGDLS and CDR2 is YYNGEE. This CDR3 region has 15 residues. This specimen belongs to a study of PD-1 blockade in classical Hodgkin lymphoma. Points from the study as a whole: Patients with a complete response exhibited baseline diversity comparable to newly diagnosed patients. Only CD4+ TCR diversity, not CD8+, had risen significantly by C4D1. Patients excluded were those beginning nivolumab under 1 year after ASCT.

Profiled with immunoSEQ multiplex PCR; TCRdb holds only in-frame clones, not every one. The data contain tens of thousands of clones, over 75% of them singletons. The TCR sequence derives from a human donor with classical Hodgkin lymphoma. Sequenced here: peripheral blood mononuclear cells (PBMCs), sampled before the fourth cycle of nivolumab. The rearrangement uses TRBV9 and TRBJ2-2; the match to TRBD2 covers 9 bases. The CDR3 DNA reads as TGTGCCAGCAAAGGGACTAGCAGGAGCACCGGGGAGCTGTTTTTT. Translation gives CASKGTSRSTGELFF. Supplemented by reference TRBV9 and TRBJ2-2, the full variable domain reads DSGVTQTPKHLITATGQRVTLRCSPRSGDLSVYWYQQSLDQGLQFLIQYYNGEERAKGNILERFSAQQFPDLHSELNLSSLELGDSALYFCASKGTSRSTGELFFGEGSRLTVL.